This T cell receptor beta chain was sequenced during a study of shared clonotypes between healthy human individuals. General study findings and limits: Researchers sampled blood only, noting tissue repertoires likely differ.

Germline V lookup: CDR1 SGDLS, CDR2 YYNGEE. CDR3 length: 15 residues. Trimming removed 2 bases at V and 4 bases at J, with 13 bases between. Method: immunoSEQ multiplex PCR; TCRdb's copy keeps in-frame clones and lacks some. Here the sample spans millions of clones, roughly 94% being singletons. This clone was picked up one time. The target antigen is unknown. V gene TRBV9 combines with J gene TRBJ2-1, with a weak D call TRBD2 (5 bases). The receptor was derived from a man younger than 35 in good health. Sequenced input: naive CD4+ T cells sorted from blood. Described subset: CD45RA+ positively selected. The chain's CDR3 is CASSVEAPIYNEQFF. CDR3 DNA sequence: TGTGCCAGCAGCGTGGAGGCGCCTATTTACAATGAGCAGTTCTTC.